The clone carrying this T cell receptor beta chain was seen a few times. Its antigen is currently unknown. Clones were sequenced by immunoSEQ multiplex PCR, and TCRdb holds only the in-frame ones, with some missing. The sample has around 74,000 clones, under 95% seen once. The record originates from a study of T cell responses to AZD1222 COVID-19 vaccine. There are 17 residues in the CDR3. Trimming cost V 3 bases and J 4 bases; bases outside gene matches: 9. CDR1 and CDR2 (germline): MNHEY, SMNVEV (reference sequence). Points from the study as a whole: The repertoires were collected only after the peak T cell response.

The V and J genes are TRBV27 and TRBJ2-2, with 9 bases aligning to TRBD1. This TCR derives from an adult in good health. Sequences were derived from peripheral blood, sampled on day 0 of MenACWY control vaccination. The CDR3 sequence is CASSFRGQGSTTGELFF. Here the CDR3 DNA reads TGTGCCAGCAGTTTCAGGGGACAGGGATCAACCACCGGGGAGCTGTTTTTT.